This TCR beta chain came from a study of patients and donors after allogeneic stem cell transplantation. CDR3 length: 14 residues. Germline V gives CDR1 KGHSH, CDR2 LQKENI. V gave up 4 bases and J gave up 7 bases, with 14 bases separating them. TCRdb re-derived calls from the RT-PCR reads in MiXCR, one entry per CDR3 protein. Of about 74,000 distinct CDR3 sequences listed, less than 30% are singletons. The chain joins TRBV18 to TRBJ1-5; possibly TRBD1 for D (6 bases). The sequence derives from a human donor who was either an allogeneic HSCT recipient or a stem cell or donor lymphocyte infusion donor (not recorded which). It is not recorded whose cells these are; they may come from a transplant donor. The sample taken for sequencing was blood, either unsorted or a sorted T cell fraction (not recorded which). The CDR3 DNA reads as TGTGCCAGCTCACATACAGGGAGGTCACAGCCCCAGCATTTT. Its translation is CASSHTGRSQPQHF.